The 32 T cell receptor beta chains below all came from one sample that was sequenced in a study of T cells after yellow fever vaccination. TCRdb ran MiXCR on the 5' RACE reads and lists one entry per CDR3 protein. The sample yields under 250,000 distinct CDR3 sequences, roughly 7.2% seen once. This material consisted of CD4+ T cells sorted from PBMCs, taken 15 days after the yellow fever booster vaccination. The receptors derive from a young man who received the YFV17D yellow fever vaccine.

The chain combines TRBV21-1 with TRBJ2-2; TRBD2 reflects the table's D call only, with no check against the DNA. TRBV21-1 is a documented pseudogene. The CDR3 loop spans 12 amino acids. The CDR3: CARGGDAGELFF. CDR3 bases: TGTGCCCGCGGAGGGGACGCCGGGGAGCTGTTTTTT.

This clonotype was observed at least ten times. The chain uses TRBV5-1 and TRBJ2-1, with 12 bases fitting TRBD2. J gave up 9 bases and V 2 bases, and 6 bases lay outside the gene matches. In germline, CDR1 is SGHRS, CDR2 YFSETQ. CDR3 length equals 15 residues. The CDR3 nucleotides read TGCGCCAGCAGCTTTTTGACTAGCGGGAGTGGTGAGCAGTTCTTC. Protein: CASSFLTSGSGEQFF.

J is TRBJ1-1 and V is TRBV10-1, with D unclear. This CDR3 is built from 14 residues. Germline V gene data show CDR1 as WNHNN and CDR2 as SYGVQD (reference sequence). Deletions cut 6 bases from V and 0 bases from J, with 11 bases between. CDR3 coding DNA: TGCGCCAGCAGCGACACCCGTCTGAACACTGAAGCTTTCTTT. It is translated as CASSDTRLNTEAFF.

As regards this clonotype: A much larger clone differs by one base, so this may be a read error. Lacking the conserved final phenylalanine or tryptophan, this CDR3 likely reflects a read error. The chain is built from TRBV20-1 and TRBJ2-1, with 7 positions matching TRBD2. This CDR3 region has 13 residues. Trimming took 6 bases from V and 2 from J; bases not matched to a gene: 4. Germline assignment: CDR1 DFQATT and CDR2 SNEGSKA (reference sequence). The CDR3 DNA reads TGCAGTGCGGCTAGCGGACCCTACAATGAGCAGTTCTCC. It specifies CSAASGPYNEQFS.

The chain combines TRBV12-3 or TRBV12-4 with TRBJ1-2; D gene uncertain. The CDR3 has 13 residues. V gave up 5 bases and J gave up 4 bases, with 11 bases separating them. The CDR3 DNA reads as TGTGCCAGCAGTAGGGTGCTCGGCTATGGCTACACCTTC. Amino acid sequence: CASSRVLGYGYTF.

This clonotype was seen repeatedly, ten times or more. The chain is built from TRBV7-2 and TRBJ2-5; TRBD1 aligns across 8 bases. The CDR3 extends over 14 amino acids. Germline V gene data show CDR1 as SGHTA and CDR2 as FQGNSA. J was trimmed by 2 bases and V by 6 bases; bases with no gene match: 5. CDR3 in DNA: TGTGCCAGCAGACAGACAGGGGTTCAAGAGACCCAGTACTTC. It encodes CASRQTGVQETQYF.

This clonotype was detected many times. The chain recombines TRBV20-1 with TRBJ2-1, with TRBD2 matching 10 bases. The CDR3 runs 16 residues. V dropped 3 bases and J dropped 0; count of bases not matched to a gene: 5. CDR1 and CDR2 from the germline V gene are DFQATT and SNEGSKA (reference sequence). The CDR3 protein is CSASPASGSSYNEQFF. The CDR3 DNA sequence: TGCAGTGCTAGTCCAGCTAGCGGGAGCTCCTACAATGAGCAGTTCTTC.

This clonotype was recorded at least ten times. V usage is TRBV20-1 and J usage is TRBJ1-1, with D possibly TRBD1 on 5 matching bases. There are 13 residues in the CDR3. Looked up from germline, CDR1 is DFQATT and CDR2 is SNEGSKA (reference sequence). Trimming took 0 bases from V and 3 from J, leaving 8 bases between them. In nucleotides, the CDR3 is TGCAGTGCTAGAGACGACAGTTACACTGAAGCTTTCTTT. Translation gives CSARDDSYTEAFF.

The V call is TRBV7-8, the J call TRBJ2-4; no definite D call. The germline V and J ends were trimmed by 1 base and 0 bases, with 7 bases remaining between them. Germline CDR1 and CDR2: SGHVS and FQNEAQ. The CDR3 length is 15 residues. The CDR3 spells CASSLGPVAKNIQYF. CDR3 coding DNA: TGTGCCAGCAGCTTAGGACCAGTAGCCAAAAACATTCAGTACTTC.

This clonotype turned up a few times. The V gene is TRBV29-1, the J gene TRBJ2-3; a possible D gene is TRBD2 (6 bases). Germline V gives CDR1 SQVTM, CDR2 ANQGSEA. The CDR3 is 12 amino acids. Trimming took 6 bases from V and 3 from J, leaving 10 bases between them. CDR3: CSVSSGTDTQYF. CDR3 DNA sequence: TGCAGCGTCAGTAGCGGAACAGATACGCAGTATTTT.

The chain uses TRBV27 and TRBJ2-2, with 9 nucleotides matching TRBD2. V was pared by 6 bases and J by 4 bases, with 6 bases of the junction left unmatched. The CDR3 spans 15 residues. Germline lookup yields CDR1 MNHEY and CDR2 SMNVEV (reference sequence). The CDR3 sequence: CASSPSGMVTGELFF. The CDR3 DNA reads TGTGCCAGCAGCCCTAGCGGGATGGTCACCGGGGAGCTGTTTTTT.

This clonotype has ten or more counts. V gene TRBV7-9 combines with J gene TRBJ2-2; no firm D call. The CDR3 is 14 residues long. V shed 3 bases and J shed 7 bases, with 12 bases lying between them. The germline V gene encodes CDR1 SEHNR and CDR2 FQNEAQ (reference sequence). The CDR3 reads CASSLETTGGELFF. The CDR3 DNA follows: TGTGCCAGCAGCTTGGAGACCACGGGCGGGGAGCTGTTTTTT.

This clonotype was detected ten times or more. The chain combines TRBV29-1 with TRBJ2-5, with 9 positions matching TRBD1. Germline CDR1 is SQVTM and CDR2 is ANQGSEA. With V trimmed by 7 bases and J by 3 bases, 3 bases remained unmatched. This CDR3 has 12 amino acids. The CDR3 protein is CSARTGEETQYF. The CDR3 bases are TGCAGCGCCCGGACAGGGGAAGAGACCCAGTACTTC.

In this sample, this clonotype turned up a few times. This chain links TRBV4-2 with TRBJ2-5; the D gene could be TRBD1 or TRBD2 (5 bases each). There are 16 residues in the CDR3. V gave up 1 base and J gave up 4 bases, with 16 bases separating them. From germline, CDR1 is LGHNA and CDR2 YNFKEQ. Here the CDR3 DNA reads TGTGCCAGCAGCCAAGCCGGGACGGAGGCTCGAGAGACCCAGTACTTC. The encoded protein is CASSQAGTEARETQYF.

The sample holds many counts of this clonotype. The chain links TRBV7-2 to TRBJ2-3; 10 bases line up with TRBD2. V shed 3 bases, J shed 8 bases, and the junction held 5 bases outside the gene matches. The CDR3 is 14 residues long. Germline V lookup: CDR1 SGHTA, CDR2 FQGNSA. CDR3 DNA: TGTGCCAGCAGCTTCTCTAGCGGGAGAAGTACGCAGTATTTT. As protein: CASSFSSGRSTQYF.

This clonotype came up many times. This chain uses TRBV18 with TRBJ2-3; D gene unclear. Germline lookup yields CDR1 KGHSH and CDR2 LQKENI. The CDR3 contains 13 residues. V was cut by 3 bases and J by 1 base, with 5 bases left in between. The CDR3 bases are TGTGCCAGCTCACCGGTGGGCACAGATACGCAGTATTTT. Translation: CASSPVGTDTQYF.

Ten or more counts support this clonotype. The V gene is TRBV7-6, the J gene TRBJ1-1, with D unclear. Per germline, CDR1 SGHVS and CDR2 FNYEAQ. Between the trimmed V and J ends, which lost 4 bases and 1 base, there was a span of 7 bases. The CDR3 has 13 amino acids. The CDR3: CASSSTGNTEAFF. The CDR3 nucleotides are TGTGCCAGCAGCTCGACTGGGAACACTGAAGCTTTCTTT.

In its sample, this clonotype was seen a few times. J is TRBJ1-1 and V is TRBV5-1; TRBD1 is a possible D gene (6 bases). Looked up from germline, CDR1 is SGHRS and CDR2 is YFSETQ. There are 16 residues in the CDR3. Trimming pared 5 bases from V and 5 bases from J, leaving 22 bases between. For the CDR3, the DNA is TGCGCCAGCAGTACGGGGGGGGCGGGACCGTGGACTGAAGCTTTCTTT. Encoded protein: CASSTGGAGPWTEAFF.

This clonotype occurred a few times. The V and J genes are TRBV4-3 and TRBJ1-2; D gene ambiguous. The CDR3 consists of 14 residues. V lost 4 bases, J lost 6 bases, and 15 bases lay in between. Germline V gene sequence: CDR1 LGHNA, CDR2 YSLEER. This CDR3 is CASSPDNWVDGYTF. For the CDR3, the DNA is TGCGCCAGCAGCCCCGACAACTGGGTTGATGGCTACACCTTC.

This clonotype was observed at least ten times. This rearrangement joins TRBV29-1 to TRBJ2-7; a possible D gene is TRBD2 (6 bases). From germline, CDR1 is SQVTM and CDR2 ANQGSEA. V was clipped by 6 bases and J by 6 bases, with 18 bases between them. The CDR3 is 13 amino acids. For the CDR3, the DNA is TGCAGCGTCGTTACTCGGGAGATTGGCGAGCAGTACTTC. Translation: CSVVTREIGEQYF.

This clonotype has only a few counts. V usage is TRBV7-9 and J usage is TRBJ2-4; no clear D. This CDR3 has 16 amino acids. CDR1 and CDR2 (germline): SEHNR, FQNEAQ (reference sequence). V was clipped by 5 bases and J by 7 bases, with 21 bases between them. CDR3 bases: TGTGCCAGCAGCCTCGGAGTCCAGGTTTCTTCTAACATTCAGTACTTC. Its translation is CASSLGVQVSSNIQYF. The variable domain in full, completed from reference TRBV7-9 and TRBJ2-4, reads DTGVSQNPRHKITKRGQNVTFRCDPISEHNRLYWYRQTLGQGPEFLTYFQNEAQLEKSRLLSDRFSAERPKGSFSTLEIQRTEQGDSAMYLCASSLGVQVSSNIQYFGAGTRLSVL.

Regarding this clonotype: With a much larger clone just one base away, this may be a read error. The chain joins TRBV7-9 to TRBJ2-3; weak D call: TRBD2 (5 bases). The CDR3 totals 15 residues. In germline, CDR1 is SEHNR, CDR2 FQNEAQ (reference sequence). The ends were cut back, 1 base at V and 1 base at J, with 9 bases in the middle. The CDR3 DNA is TGTGCCAGCAGCTTAGGGGCGGGCCGCACAGATACGCAGTATTTT. This codes for CASSLGAGRTDTQYF.

This clonotype was picked up many times. Mismatch with germline at one junction end may stem from a read error. The chain couples TRBV29-1 to TRBJ2-3; no reliable D call. CDR3 length: 11 amino acids. The germline V gene encodes CDR1 SQVTM and CDR2 ANQGSEA. CDR3 in amino acids: CSGEGTDTQYF. DNA for the CDR3: TGCAGCGGAGAAGGCACGGATACGCAGTATTTT.

In this sample, this clonotype turned up a few times. J is TRBJ2-5 and V is TRBV5-5; the D is unclear. This CDR3 is 15 amino acids long. The germline gives CDR1 SGHKS, CDR2 YYEKEE (reference sequence). Trimming removed 2 bases from V and 4 bases from J, with 15 bases in between. The CDR3 reads CASSLGHEWAETQYF. CDR3 coding DNA: TGTGCCAGCAGCTTAGGTCACGAGTGGGCAGAGACCCAGTACTTC. Supplemented by reference TRBV5-5 and TRBJ2-5, the full variable domain reads DAGVTQSPTHLIKTRGQQVTLRCSPISGHKSVSWYQQVLGQGPQFIFQYYEKEERGRGNFPDRFSARQFPNYSSELNVNALLLGDSALYLCASSLGHEWAETQYFGPGTRLLVL.

The chain employs TRBV24-1 and TRBJ1-2; D gene uncertain. This CDR3 has 15 residues. Germline lookup yields CDR1 KGHDR and CDR2 SFDVKD. With 7 bases removed from V and 3 bases from J, the gap between germline ends came to 17 bases. In nucleotides, the CDR3 is TGTGCCACCAGATCGGGGAAGGCTTTCGACTATGGCTACACCTTC. It encodes CATRSGKAFDYGYTF.

This clonotype occurred many times. The CDR3 DNA sequence: TGCAGTGCTAGTTCCGGAAGTCGGTTGGGAGAAAAACTGTTTTTT. Its translation is CSASSGSRLGEKLFF. The rearrangement links TRBV20-1 to TRBJ1-4; D not certain. The CDR3 totals 15 residues. Germline V CDR1 and CDR2: DFQATT, SNEGSKA (reference sequence). The germline V and J ends were trimmed by 3 bases and 8 bases, with 19 bases remaining between them.

The chain uses TRBV5-8 and TRBJ1-1, with 11 bases that match TRBD1. CDR1 SGHTS and CDR2 YDEGEE come from the germline V gene. V shed 4 bases, J shed 3 bases, and the junction held 11 bases outside the gene matches. The CDR3 is made up of 17 amino acids. As DNA, the CDR3 is TGTGCCAGCAGCCCCACCCGGACAGGGGGCCTGTACACTGAAGCTTTCTTT. Translated: CASSPTRTGGLYTEAFF.

V usage is TRBV19 and J usage is TRBJ2-1; 7 nucleotides agree with TRBD2. CDR3 length: 13 residues. CDR1 and CDR2 from the germline V gene are LNHDA and SQIVND (reference sequence). J was trimmed by 10 bases and V by 2 bases; bases with no gene match: 5. CDR3 nucleotide sequence: TGTGCCAGTAGTATATCCGCCGGGGGGGAGCAGTTCTTC. Its translation: CASSISAGGEQFF.

This clonotype was observed a few times. V and J are TRBV11-2 and TRBJ2-3; 14 bases are shared with TRBD2. Germline CDR1 SGHAT, CDR2 FQNNGV. V lost 0 bases, J lost 5 bases, and 7 bases stayed unmatched. The CDR3 sequence is 18 residues long. CDR3 residues: CASSLDSGLAGVGDTQYF. The CDR3 DNA follows: TGTGCCAGCAGCTTAGATTCGGGACTAGCGGGAGTGGGAGATACGCAGTATTTT.

The chain carries TRBV7-9 and TRBJ1-6; a weak D match, TRBD1 (6 bases). Trimming cost V 6 bases and J 9 bases, with 15 bases left between them. Germline-derived CDR1 and CDR2 are SEHNR and FQNEAQ (reference sequence). The CDR3 spans 14 residues. The CDR3 coding sequence is TGTGCCAGCAGTACGGGGGGCCAGGGTTCACCCCTCCACTTT. This sequence encodes CASSTGGQGSPLHF.

In this sample, this clonotype turned up many times. The rearrangement joins TRBV11-2 to TRBJ1-1, with D unresolved. Trimming removed 5 bases from V and 9 bases from J, with 10 bases in between. The CDR3 spans 11 residues. CDR1 is SGHAT, CDR2 FQNNGV, per germline. This CDR3 reads CASSERTKAFF. The CDR3 bases are TGTGCCAGCAGCGAACGGACGAAAGCTTTCTTT.

Many counts were recorded for this clonotype. The chain employs TRBV25-1 and TRBJ2-3; D is possibly TRBD2 (6 bases). Trimming cost V 4 bases and J 7 bases, with 15 bases left between them. This CDR3 spans 14 amino acids. In germline, CDR1 is MGHDK, CDR2 SYGVNS. In nucleotides, the CDR3 is TGTGCCAGCAGTGTGGGGGGAGCAGGGAATACGCAGTATTTT. It is translated as CASSVGGAGNTQYF.